A single sample is the source of the 6 T cell receptor beta chains below, sequenced in a study of blood T cell repertoires in COVID-19. The data were produced by immunoSEQ multiplex PCR, yet TCRdb's version contains in-frame clones alone and is incomplete. The sample has around 77,000 clones; 85% are singletons. The sample consisted of peripheral blood. The receptors stem from a man older than 75 with acute or convalescent COVID-19.

The rearrangement joins TRBV19 to TRBJ2-5, with 10 bases identical to TRBD2. The CDR3 contains 13 residues. V lost 3 bases and J lost 5; bases outside the gene matches: 0. Germline assignment: CDR1 LNHDA and CDR2 SQIVND (reference sequence). The CDR3 bases are TGTGCCAGTAGTATTAGCGGGAGGGAGACCCAGTACTTC. Translation: CASSISGRETQYF.

The gene calls are TRBV6-2 or TRBV6-3 and TRBJ1-6; the D gene is possibly TRBD1 (6 bases). This CDR3 contains 17 residues. Trimming removed 0 bases from V and 6 bases from J, with 15 bases in between. Germline CDR1 MNHEY, CDR2 SVGEGT. For the CDR3, the DNA is TGTGCCAGCAGTTACTCGCGGGTACTACAGGGTAATTCACCCCTCCACTTT. Encoded protein: CASSYSRVLQGNSPLHF.

This rearrangement joins TRBV28 to TRBJ1-5; the D is unclear. The V and J ends lost 2 bases and 7 bases respectively, with 12 bases between them. CDR3 length: 14 residues. Germline V gives CDR1 MDHEN, CDR2 SYDVKM. For the CDR3, the DNA is TGTGCCAGCAGTTTACGCCATACGGAGCAGCCCCAGCATTTT. This sequence encodes CASSLRHTEQPQHF. The whole variable domain, remainder taken from reference TRBV28 and TRBJ1-5, is DVKVTQSSRYLVKRTGEKVFLECVQDMDHENMFWYRQDPGLGLRLIYFSYDVKMKEKGDIPEGYSVSREKKERFSLILESASTNQTSMYLCASSLRHTEQPQHFGDGTRLSIL.

CDR3 sequence reads: CASSLISHTEAFF. The CDR3 nucleotides are TGTGCCAGCAGCTTAATTTCTCACACTGAAGCTTTCTTT. V and J are TRBV7-9 and TRBJ1-1, with unresolved D. The CDR3 is 13 amino acids. Germline V gives CDR1 SEHNR, CDR2 FQNEAQ (reference sequence). V lost 2 bases to trimming and J lost 3 bases, with 7 bases between them.

The chain links TRBV11-1 to TRBJ2-7, with D hard to call. V was pared by 3 bases and J by 4 bases, with 16 bases between. This CDR3 spans 15 amino acids. The V gene's germline CDR1 is SGHAT and CDR2 FQDESV (reference sequence). This chain's CDR3 is CASSLEVTAFYEQYF. CDR3 in DNA: TGTGCCAGCAGCTTGGAAGTAACAGCTTTTTACGAGCAGTACTTC.

The chain carries TRBV5-1 and TRBJ1-2; maybe TRBD1 (5 bases). The ends were cut back, 5 bases at V and 6 bases at J, with 14 bases in the middle. The V gene's germline CDR1 is SGHRS and CDR2 YFSETQ. There are 13 residues in the CDR3. The CDR3 region is CASRDQGMDGYTF. DNA for the CDR3: TGCGCCAGCAGGGACCAGGGCATGGATGGCTACACCTTC. The full variable domain, with the rest looked up from reference TRBV5-1 and TRBJ1-2, is KAGVTQTPRYLIKTRGQQVTLSCSPISGHRSVSWYQQTPGQGLQFLFEYFSETQRNKGNFPGRFSGRQFSNSRSEMNVSTLELGDSALYLCASRDQGMDGYTFGSGTRLTVV.